This TCR beta chain was observed in a study of radiation and T cells in renal cell carcinoma. Regarding the study as a whole: No pretreatment tumor biopsies were available for baseline clonotypes.

Between the trimmed V and J ends, which lost 5 bases and 0 bases, there was a span of 13 bases. The CDR3 is 15 residues long. Germline CDR1 KGHSH, CDR2 LQKENI. Notes on this clone: What it recognizes is unknown.

Time point here: blood 4 weeks post-SBRT, at nephrectomy. The treatment is: 15 Gy SBRT to primary tumor, nephrectomy 4 weeks later. Method: immunoSEQ multiplex PCR; TCRdb's copy keeps in-frame clones and lacks some. The data contain about 150,000 clones, 86% of them singletons. The source of this sequence is a woman aged 45-65 years with renal cell carcinoma. The starting material was blood, obtained from a patient whose treatment included radiotherapy and nephrectomy. The rearrangement joins TRBV18 to TRBJ2-5, with TRBD2 as a possible D gene (5 bases). CDR3 in amino acids: CASSKEEADQETQYF. CDR3 DNA sequence: TGTGCCAGCTCAAAAGAGGAGGCAGACCAAGAGACCCAGTACTTC. Complete variable domain (other parts from reference TRBV18 and TRBJ2-5): NAGVMQNPRHLVRRRGQEARLRCSPMKGHSHVYWYRQLPEEGLKFMVYLQKENIIDESGMPKERFSAEFPKEGPSILRIQQVVRGDSAAYFCASSKEEADQETQYFGPGTRLLVL.